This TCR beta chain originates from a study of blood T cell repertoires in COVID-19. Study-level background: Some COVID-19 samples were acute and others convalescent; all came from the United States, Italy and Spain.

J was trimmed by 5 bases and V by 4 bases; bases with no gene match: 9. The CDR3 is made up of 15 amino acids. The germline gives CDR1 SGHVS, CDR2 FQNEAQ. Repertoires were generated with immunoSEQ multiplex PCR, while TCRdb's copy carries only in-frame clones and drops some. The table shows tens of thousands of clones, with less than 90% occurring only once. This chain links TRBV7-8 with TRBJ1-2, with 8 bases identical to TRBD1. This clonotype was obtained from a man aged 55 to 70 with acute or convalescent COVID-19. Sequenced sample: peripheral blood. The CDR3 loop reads CASSSIQQGGYGYTF. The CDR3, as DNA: TGTGCCAGCAGCTCAATACAACAGGGGGGATATGGCTACACCTTC.